This T cell receptor beta chain was obtained from a study of T cell responses to AZD1222 COVID-19 vaccine (dated by TCRdb to the early 2020s). About the investigation overall: Because spike-specific TCR depth and breadth did not differ between the two schedules, AZD1222 recipients who got a second dose at roughly 4 weeks were pooled with those who got a second dose at roughly 12 weeks. Trial participants were enrolled by age into 18-55, 56-69 and 70-plus year subgroups, with around 150, 28 and 57 TCR-sequenced participants respectively. A total of over 230 trial participants underwent TCR sequencing, of whom some 210 received two doses of AZD1222 and roughly 25 received two doses of the MenACWY control vaccine.

Overall results and qualifications from the work: Because no day 14 peak-response samples were available, repertoires were characterized only after the peak T cell response. In the small 56-69-year group, the increase in depth fell short of significance, most likely because of low power. Conclusions about previously exposed vaccinees were limited because only five to seven AZD1222 recipients were SARS-CoV-2 seropositive at baseline. Most participants were white British and females outnumbered males, and the authors suggested that clonal diversity may have been underestimated. Reportedly, close to half of the unique spike-specific TCRs recognized epitopes lying outside the regions that are mutated in the B.1.351 and B.1.1.7 variants. After two AZD1222 doses, both the breadth and the depth of spike-specific TCRs were significantly higher than at day 0 and than in MenACWY recipients. The whole spike protein was spanned by vaccine-associated CD4 TCRs, and dominant responses were seen in regions 160-218 and 743-854.

The CDR3 regions of human TCRbeta chains were subjected to immunosequencing. Per the original workflow: TCRs in the repertoires were matched against a reference library of SARS-CoV-2-specific TCRs that had been generated with the MIRA antigen-specificity platform. Breadth was defined as the fraction of unique TCRs that were SARS-CoV-2-associated. Depth was defined as the fraction of total T cells that were SARS-CoV-2-associated. Each spike-specific TCR was assigned to its reactive spike region and to a CD4 or CD8 class using the MIRA data. Log10-transformed breadth and depth values were compared by one-way ANOVA with Sidak's multiple comparisons tests. TCRdb retrieved this table from immuneACCESS and kept in-frame rearrangements only. Not all clones are present; in checked studies, unresolved V genes account for under half, and no reason is known for the remainder. V and J calls plus clone size are reproduced from that table; the DNA served to infer D and trimming. The sample table records around 110,000 clones; roughly 87% of these occur just once. The ten top clones hold about 4.5% of the sample.

Deletion took 5 bases off V and 4 bases off J, with a span of 14 bases between the germline ends. The germline V gene yields SGHTA for CDR1 and FQGTGA for CDR2. The CDR3 sequence holds 14 residues, the cysteine and phenylalanine included. The CDR3 DNA has 42 bases and is translated from base 1. According to the study, the label for this sample's time point signals: baseline before first vaccination. Vaccinee samples came from UK trials COV001 and COV002, including a single-blind randomized controlled phase 2/3 trial of AZD1222 (ChAdOx1 nCoV-19) in healthy adults. For TCRbeta chain sequencing, PBMC samples from trial participants were taken at day 0 and at day 28 after the second dose. Concerning this clone itself: The specificity of this receptor is unknown. No base quality information exists; no much larger clone differs at one position.

Here the chain combines TRBV7-3 and TRBJ2-5; TRBD1 might be the D gene, on 5 matching bases. The source was peripheral blood, collected on day 0 of AZD1222 vaccination. This clonotype was sampled from an adult in good health. The DNA sequence is TGTGCCAGCAGCCCCACCCCTAGGGGAGAGACCCAGTACTTC. Translated, it reads CASSPTPRGETQYF.